The 26 T cell receptor beta chains reported below all come from one sample, sequenced in a study of Ad26.COV2.S vaccination and SARS-CoV-2 variants. Treatment of the sample: roughly 18 received Ad26.COV2.S at low or high dose, single or two shots; roughly 5 received placebo; per-sample allocation not given. At day 63 after the first vaccine or placebo injection, samples were drawn. Measured with immunoSEQ multiplex PCR; TCRdb has only the in-frame clones, and not every one. The table has some 400,000 clones, about 91% seen once; the top ten hold about 2%. Sequencing was performed on peripheral blood, taken in a trial of Ad26.COV2.S vaccine versus placebo. These receptors all come from a person aged 18-65 years who received the Ad26.COV2.S COVID-19 vaccine or a placebo.

This rearrangement joins TRBV6-5 to TRBJ2-7; 9 nucleotides agree with TRBD1. V lost 3 bases and J lost 1; bases outside the gene matches: 4. Germline values: CDR1 MNHEY, CDR2 SVGAGI. This CDR3 has 15 amino acids. The CDR3 DNA reads TGTGCCAGCAGTTATCAGGGACAGGGATCCTACGAGCAGTACTTC. It codes for CASSYQGQGSYEQYF.

This chain joins TRBV7-3 and TRBJ1-6; 9 nucleotides align to TRBD1. The CDR3 has 15 amino acids. Germline lookup yields CDR1 SGHTA and CDR2 FQGTGA. Trimming at V came to 0 bases and at J to 10 bases, leaving 4 bases not matched to a gene. The CDR3 bases are TGTGCCAGCAGCTTAACGGGACAGGGAGCCTCACCCCTCCACTTT. It codes for CASSLTGQGASPLHF.

The rearrangement links TRBV21-1 to TRBJ2-5; the table's D call, TRBD2, was not checked against the DNA. TRBV21-1 is an annotated pseudogene. CDR3 size: 14 residues. The CDR3 region has the DNA TGTGCCAGCAGCTCCCCACCGGGGGGAGAGACCCAGTACTTC. Translation gives CASSSPPGGETQYF.

The chain is built from TRBV5-1 and TRBJ2-7; D call uncertain. Germline V CDR1 and CDR2: SGHRS, YFSETQ. Trimming took off 0 bases at V and 2 bases at J, with 9 bases between the two ends. This CDR3 is 14 amino acids long. CDR3 DNA sequence: TGCGCCAGCAGCTTGGGTGGAGATACCTACGAGCAGTACTTC. Its translation: CASSLGGDTYEQYF.

The chain recombines TRBV5-6 with TRBJ2-3, with a tentative D call TRBD1 (6 bases). The V and J ends lost 2 bases and 3 bases respectively, with 10 bases between them. CDR1 and CDR2 from the germline V gene are SGHDT and YYEEEE. The CDR3 extends over 14 amino acids. The CDR3 is CASSFRGTTDTQYF. CDR3 sequence (DNA): TGTGCCAGCAGCTTCAGGGGAACGACAGATACGCAGTATTTT.

The chain has TRBV6-5 and TRBJ2-7; 12 bases agree with TRBD1. Germline CDR1 and CDR2: MNHEY and SVGAGI. The V segment lost 4 bases and the J segment 6 bases; nucleotides outside the gene matches: 4. The CDR3 spans 14 residues. CDR3 bases: TGTGCCAGCAGTTGGGGACAGGGGGCAGGCGAGCAGTACTTC. Its protein is CASSWGQGAGEQYF.

V and J are TRBV7-2 and TRBJ2-7; 11 positions agree with TRBD2. Germline loops: CDR1 SGHTA, CDR2 FQGNSA. This CDR3 is 19 amino acids long. Germline trimming cut 4 bases from V and 2 bases from J; bases unmatched to any gene: 16. The CDR3 loop is CASSSQRLAGPANPYEQYF. CDR3 DNA: TGTGCCAGCAGCTCCCAACGACTAGCGGGACCCGCTAATCCCTACGAGCAGTACTTC.

V is TRBV5-4 and J is TRBJ1-2; D uncertain. Germline V gives CDR1 SGHNT, CDR2 YYREEE (reference sequence). The V gene lost 0 bases and the J gene lost 6 bases, with 6 bases spanning the gap. The CDR3 runs 12 residues. The CDR3 nucleotides read TGTGCCAGCAGCTTGGCTGGGGATGGCTACACCTTC. It encodes CASSLAGDGYTF.

The chain links TRBV14 to TRBJ2-7; D unresolved. CDR3 length: 14 amino acids. Germline CDR1 SGHDN, CDR2 FVKESK. V shed 0 bases and J shed 9 bases, with 15 bases lying between them. CDR3 region: CASSQDPWATRQYF. CDR3 sequence (DNA): TGTGCCAGCAGCCAAGATCCGTGGGCCACGAGGCAGTACTTC. Combining the CDR3 with reference TRBV14 and TRBJ2-7 gives the whole variable domain EAGVTQFPSHSVIEKGQTVTLRCDPISGHDNLYWYRRVMGKEIKFLLHFVKESKQDESGMPNNRFLAERTGGTYSTLKVQPAELEDSGVYFCASSQDPWATRQYFGPGTRLTVT.

The rearrangement uses TRBV10-3 and TRBJ1-6; D perhaps matches TRBD1 (5 bases). This CDR3 is built from 14 residues. Trimming left V 3 bases short and J 5 bases short, with 8 bases between. Germline V gene data show CDR1 as ENHRY and CDR2 as SYGVKD. The CDR3 protein is CAISDGGNNSPLHF. DNA of the CDR3: TGTGCCATCAGTGATGGGGGGAATAATTCACCCCTCCACTTT.

The rearrangement joins TRBV27 to TRBJ2-2; D gene ambiguous. From germline, CDR1 is MNHEY and CDR2 SMNVEV (reference sequence). The V end was cut by 2 bases, the J end by 6 bases, with 7 bases between. The CDR3 runs to 13 residues. The CDR3 loop reads CASSLLPAGELFF. The CDR3 bases are TGTGCCAGCAGTTTACTCCCTGCCGGGGAGCTGTTTTTT.

The genes are TRBV9 and TRBJ1-4; the D is unclear. The CDR3 covers 16 residues. Germline CDR1 reads SGDLS; CDR2 reads YYNGEE. The V end lost 3 bases, the J end lost 3 bases, and 15 bases lay between the germline ends. DNA of the CDR3: TGTGCCAGCAGCGCGGGGTCGGGGAGAGCTAATGAAAAACTGTTTTTT. Its protein is CASSAGSGRANEKLFF.

The V gene is TRBV11-2, the J gene TRBJ1-4, with D perhaps TRBD1 (5 bases). CDR1 and CDR2 from the germline V gene are SGHAT and FQNNGV. The ends were cut back, 9 bases at V and 7 bases at J, with 15 bases in the middle. There are 13 residues in the CDR3. CDR3: CASSPGLGEKLFF. The DNA for the CDR3 is TGTGCCAGTTCCCCGGGACTGGGTGAAAAACTGTTTTTT.

The chain is built from TRBV9 and TRBJ2-2; D is undetermined. Between the trimmed V and J ends, which lost 2 bases and 3 bases, there was a span of 5 bases. This CDR3 is built from 13 residues. Germline-derived CDR1 and CDR2 are SGDLS and YYNGEE. In DNA form, the CDR3 reads TGTGCCAGCAGCGTTAGTTACACCGGGGAGCTGTTTTTT. Its translation: CASSVSYTGELFF.

The J gene is TRBJ1-3, the V gene TRBV11-2; D ambiguous. The CDR3 spans 11 residues. Trimming left V 2 bases short and J 11 bases short, with 7 bases between. CDR1 and CDR2 from the germline V gene are SGHAT and FQNNGV. The chain's CDR3 is CASSLFDAIYF. The CDR3 DNA reads TGTGCCAGCAGCTTATTCGACGCCATATATTTT.

The rearrangement joins TRBV24-1 to TRBJ2-1; a possible D gene is TRBD2 (5 bases). Germline CDR1 and CDR2: KGHDR and SFDVKD. CDR3 length: 14 amino acids. V dropped 4 bases and J dropped 4 bases, with 10 bases sitting between them. CDR3 protein: CATSDRLAYNEQFF. In DNA form, the CDR3 reads TGTGCCACCAGTGACCGGCTAGCATACAATGAGCAGTTCTTC.

J is TRBJ2-2 and V is TRBV19; 11 positions agree with TRBD2. This CDR3 has 16 residues. V shed 9 bases and J 8 bases; nucleotides not matched to a gene: 14. Germline V lookup: CDR1 LNHDA, CDR2 SQIVND (reference sequence). CDR3 in amino acids: CASRTWASGRIGELFF. The CDR3 DNA follows: TGTGCCAGCCGTACGTGGGCTAGCGGGAGGATAGGGGAGCTGTTTTTT.

This clone was seen more than once but under ten times. This chain uses TRBV30 with TRBJ1-1; D may be TRBD1 (5 bases). The CDR3 is made up of 13 amino acids. Germline V gives CDR1 GTSNPN, CDR2 SVGIG (reference sequence). The V end lost 5 bases, the J end lost 3 bases, and 13 bases lay between the germline ends. CDR3 residues: CAWDQQADTEAFF. DNA of the CDR3: TGTGCCTGGGACCAACAGGCGGACACTGAAGCTTTCTTT.

The CDR3 nucleotides read TGTGCCAGCAGCCCAACAGGGGGTTACAATCAGCCCCAGCATTTT. This encodes CASSPTGGYNQPQHF. The chain is built from TRBV9 and TRBJ1-5; 8 bases line up with TRBD1. Germline V gene lookup returns CDR1 SGDLS and CDR2 YYNGEE. This CDR3 comprises 15 residues. Trimming at V came to 4 bases and at J to 3 bases, leaving 6 bases not matched to a gene.

The J gene is TRBJ2-2, the V gene TRBV5-1, with 10 bases fitting TRBD2. The germline gives CDR1 SGHRS, CDR2 YFSETQ. J gave up 7 bases and V 6 bases, and 9 bases lay outside the gene matches. The CDR3 has 15 residues. The DNA of the CDR3 is TGCGCCAGCACCGCCCTAGCGGGAGCCAACGGGGAGCTGTTTTTT. It codes for CASTALAGANGELFF. Supplemented by reference TRBV5-1 and TRBJ2-2, the full variable domain reads KAGVTQTPRYLIKTRGQQVTLSCSPISGHRSVSWYQQTPGQGLQFLFEYFSETQRNKGNFPGRFSGRQFSNSRSEMNVSTLELGDSALYLCASTALAGANGELFFGEGSRLTVL.

The chain uses TRBV5-1 and TRBJ2-7; D uncertain. Trimming left V 0 bases short and J 2 bases short, with 12 bases between. CDR1 is SGHRS, CDR2 YFSETQ, per germline. There are 15 residues in the CDR3. As DNA, the CDR3 is TGCGCCAGCAGCTTGGCACCGGGCCCAACCTACGAGCAGTACTTC. Amino acids: CASSLAPGPTYEQYF.

The chain has TRBV12-3 or TRBV12-4 and TRBJ2-7; D gene ambiguous. V was clipped by 5 bases and J by 3 bases, with 11 bases between them. The CDR3 spans 13 residues. This CDR3 is CASSTMLNYEQYF. The CDR3 bases are TGTGCCAGCAGTACAATGCTGAACTACGAGCAGTACTTC.

The chain combines TRBV20-1 with TRBJ1-1; TRBD1 matches 7 bases. The CDR3 consists of 11 residues. V lost 5 bases, J lost 10 bases, and 7 bases stayed unmatched. Germline V gene data show CDR1 as DFQATT and CDR2 as SNEGSKA (reference sequence). The CDR3: CSAQQGYSAFF. Written as DNA, the CDR3 is TGCAGTGCTCAACAGGGGTACTCAGCTTTCTTT.

The rearrangement uses TRBV28 and TRBJ2-5; tentative D call: TRBD1 (6 bases). The CDR3 sequence is 15 residues long. Trimming took off 5 bases at V and 5 bases at J, with 18 bases between the two ends. The germline CDR1 and CDR2 sequences are MDHEN and SYDVKM. CDR3: CASSQMQGRGETQYF. The CDR3 bases are TGTGCCAGCAGTCAGATGCAGGGGAGAGGGGAGACCCAGTACTTC.

The chain uses TRBV21-1 and TRBJ1-4; TRBD1, the D gene given by the table, was not confirmed from the DNA. TRBV21-1 is listed as a pseudogene. The CDR3 has 18 residues. DNA for the CDR3: TGTGCCAGCAGCAAAGCGGGAATGGGACAGGGCACTAATGAAAAACTGTTTTTT. Amino acids: CASSKAGMGQGTNEKLFF.

As concerns this clone: One end of the junction is discordant with germline, which a read error may explain. The chain has TRBV2 and TRBJ2-4; possibly TRBD1 for D (5 bases). Germline loops: CDR1 SNHLY, CDR2 FYNNEI. The CDR3 has 16 amino acids. The chain's CDR3 is CASSEGQGIIKDIQYF. In DNA form, the CDR3 reads TGTGCCAGCAGTGAGGGGCAGGGAATTATCAAAGACATTCAGTACTTC.